Sequencing of this TCR beta chain was carried out in a study of T cells in Graves' hyperthyroidism and ophthalmopathy. In germline, CDR1 is MDHEN, CDR2 SYDVKM. Unmatched junction bases numbered 13, after V lost 5 bases and J lost 2 bases. The CDR3 spans 17 residues. The sample holds many counts of this clonotype. Its antigen is as yet unknown. Researchers amplified the TCR beta CDR3 regions from RNA transcripts. A set of HTBI primers served as the primers for a first-round RT-PCR of the TCR CDR3. MiXCR was run by TCRdb on the multiplex PCR reads, yielding one entry per CDR3 protein. The table lists around 450,000 distinct CDR3 sequences, around 16% of them singletons. The study, taken as a whole, reports: In the blood, most expanded thyroid clonotypes above 0.001 appeared as well. Through a model of 13 V-J features, ophthalmopathy was separated from stable hyperthyroidism.

The TCR comes from a woman aged 18-29 years with Graves' hyperthyroidism. The chain employs TRBV28 and TRBJ2-7, with 9 bases lining up with TRBD2. The sample taken for sequencing was blood. CDR3 DNA sequence: TGTGCCAGCAGTCGCGGGAGCGGGAGGATACTCGCCTACGAGCAGTACTTC. Translated, it gives CASSRGSGRILAYEQYF.